This is a list of T cell receptor beta chains from one sample in a study of cytomegalovirus exposure and HLA in healthy donors. The data were produced by immunoSEQ multiplex PCR, yet TCRdb's version contains in-frame clones alone and is incomplete. The sample consists of over 95,000 clones, 65% to 75% of them appearing once. Sequenced input: PBMCs. The receptor set was obtained from a woman aged 40 to 55 in good health and CMV-seropositive. CDR3s include the opening cysteine and the closing phenylalanine or tryptophan. The D gene is left open where the match is weak. A clone size is listed for some rows: how often the clone was seen (once, few, many), or a class if it is expanded.

cdr3_aa: CASSESGSRTDTQYF
cdr3_nt: TGTGCCAGCAGTGAATCGGGTTCTCGCACAGATACGCAGTATTTT
clone_size: once
d_call: -
v_call: TRBV2
j_call: TRBJ2-3

cdr3_aa: CASSRQGQVDYEQYF
cdr3_nt: TGTGCCAGCAGCCGACAAGGACAGGTGGACTACGAGCAGTACTTC
clone_size: -
d_call: TRBD1
v_call: TRBV11-2
j_call: TRBJ2-7

cdr3_aa: CSVEDPTGQGYGYTF
cdr3_nt: TGCAGCGTTGAAGATCCGACAGGTCAGGGCTATGGCTACACCTTC
clone_size: -
d_call: -
v_call: TRBV29-1
j_call: TRBJ1-2

cdr3_aa: CASSPDRANEQYF
cdr3_nt: TGTGCCAGCAGCCCGGACAGGGCCAACGAGCAGTACTTC
clone_size: -
d_call: TRBD1
v_call: TRBV5-6
j_call: TRBJ2-7

cdr3_aa: CASSQDWKASNEQYF
cdr3_nt: TGTGCCAGCAGCCAAGACTGGAAAGCGTCCAACGAGCAGTACTTC
clone_size: -
d_call: -
v_call: TRBV4-2
j_call: TRBJ2-7

cdr3_aa: CASSPPAGVPYEQYF
cdr3_nt: TGTGCCAGCTCACCTCCCGCGGGGGTTCCATACGAGCAGTACTTC
clone_size: -
d_call: TRBD2
v_call: TRBV18
j_call: TRBJ2-7

cdr3_aa: CASSVAGGQGRTGELFF
cdr3_nt: TGTGCCAGCAGCGTAGCTGGGGGACAGGGGAGAACCGGGGAGCTGTTTTTT
clone_size: few
d_call: TRBD1
v_call: TRBV9
j_call: TRBJ2-2

cdr3_aa: CASALFVGGVFLEAFF
cdr3_nt: TGTGCTAGTGCCCTCTTCGTGGGGGGAGTCTTCCTTGAAGCTTTCTTT
clone_size: -
d_call: -
v_call: TRBV12-5
j_call: TRBJ1-1

cdr3_aa: CAWSPDSTGELFF
cdr3_nt: TGTGCCTGGAGTCCCGACAGCACCGGGGAGCTGTTTTTT
clone_size: -
d_call: -
v_call: TRBV30
j_call: TRBJ2-2

cdr3_aa: CASSDSSGGADTQYF
cdr3_nt: TGTGCCAGCAGTGACTCTAGCGGGGGGGCAGATACGCAGTATTTT
clone_size: -
d_call: TRBD2
v_call: TRBV6-4
j_call: TRBJ2-3

cdr3_aa: CATSRVLGGGRQETQYF
cdr3_nt: TGTGCCACCAGCAGAGTTCTTGGGGGGGGACGTCAAGAGACCCAGTACTTC
clone_size: -
d_call: TRBD2
v_call: TRBV15
j_call: TRBJ2-5

cdr3_aa: CASSRLRELNTEAFF
cdr3_nt: TGTGCCAGTAGTAGGTTGAGGGAACTGAACACTGAAGCTTTCTTT
clone_size: -
d_call: -
v_call: TRBV19
j_call: TRBJ1-1

cdr3_aa: CASSFKTGWLGGYTF
cdr3_nt: TGTGCCAGCAGTTTCAAGACAGGGTGGCTCGGTGGCTACACCTTC
clone_size: few
d_call: TRBD1
v_call: TRBV28
j_call: TRBJ1-2

cdr3_aa: CASRGRGLAGTDIQYF
cdr3_nt: TGTGCCAGCAGGGGTCGGGGACTAGCGGGGACGGACATTCAGTACTTC
clone_size: -
d_call: TRBD2
v_call: TRBV5-5
j_call: TRBJ2-4

cdr3_aa: CASSLRRSGNTIYF
cdr3_nt: TGTGCCAGCAGCCTACGGCGGTCTGGAAACACCATATATTTT
clone_size: -
d_call: -
v_call: TRBV6-6
j_call: TRBJ1-3

cdr3_aa: CATSRSGQGATGSQPQHF
cdr3_nt: TGTGCCACCAGCAGATCTGGGCAGGGGGCGACGGGCAGTCAGCCCCAGCATTTT
clone_size: -
d_call: TRBD1
v_call: TRBV15
j_call: TRBJ1-5

cdr3_aa: CASSQEVRSGNTIYF
cdr3_nt: TGCGCCAGCAGCCAAGAAGTGCGCTCTGGAAACACCATATATTTT
clone_size: many
d_call: -
v_call: TRBV4-3
j_call: TRBJ1-3

cdr3_aa: CASSTGTGLSTGELFF
cdr3_nt: TGTGCCAGCAGCACCGGGACAGGACTATCCACCGGGGAGCTGTTTTTT
clone_size: -
d_call: TRBD1
v_call: TRBV5-4
j_call: TRBJ2-2